One sample yielded the 3 T cell receptor beta chains listed below, sequenced in a study of blood T cell repertoires in COVID-19. Clones were read by immunoSEQ multiplex PCR, and TCRdb kept only the in-frame ones, dropping some. Counted here are about 120,000 clones, about four fifths occurring once; the ten biggest clones make up 2% to 2.5%. Sequencing input: peripheral blood. The receptors come from a man aged 65 to 85 with acute or convalescent COVID-19.

The chain joins TRBV12-5 to TRBJ1-2, with D possibly matching TRBD1 (5 bases). The CDR3 is 13 residues long. The germline gives CDR1 LGHNT, CDR2 FRNRAP. Trimming took off 7 bases at V and 7 bases at J, with 16 bases between the two ends. The CDR3: CASVNQGNPGYTF. As DNA, the CDR3 is TGTGCTAGTGTAAATCAGGGTAATCCTGGCTACACCTTC.

The chain carries TRBV4-3 and TRBJ1-3; D is ambiguous. The germline CDR1 and CDR2 sequences are LGHNA and YSLEER. The CDR3 covers 13 residues. V lost 3 bases to trimming and J lost 0 bases, with 3 bases between them. CDR3 loop: CASSHSSGNTIYF. The CDR3 DNA reads as TGCGCCAGCAGCCACAGCTCTGGAAACACCATATATTTT.

The J gene is TRBJ1-1, the V gene TRBV7-9; D is uncertain. V was pared by 5 bases and J by 1 base, with 8 bases between. There are 13 residues in the CDR3. Germline V lookup: CDR1 SEHNR, CDR2 FQNEAQ (reference sequence). The CDR3 region has the DNA TGTGCCAGCAGCCAAAGCCAGAACACTGAAGCTTTCTTT. It translates to CASSQSQNTEAFF.